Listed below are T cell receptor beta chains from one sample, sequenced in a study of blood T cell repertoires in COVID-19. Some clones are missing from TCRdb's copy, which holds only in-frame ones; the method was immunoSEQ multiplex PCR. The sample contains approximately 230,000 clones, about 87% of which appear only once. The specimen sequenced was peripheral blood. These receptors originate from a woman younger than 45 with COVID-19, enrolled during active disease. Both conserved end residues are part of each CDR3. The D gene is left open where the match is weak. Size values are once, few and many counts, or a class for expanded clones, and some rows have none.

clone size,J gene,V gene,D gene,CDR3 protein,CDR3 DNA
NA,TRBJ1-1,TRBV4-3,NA,CASTPELTAGEAFF,TGCGCCAGCACTCCCGAACTTACGGCCGGGGAAGCTTTCTTT
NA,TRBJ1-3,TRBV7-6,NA,CASSFQGSSGNTIYF,TGTGCCAGCAGCTTCCAGGGGTCTTCTGGAAACACCATATATTTT
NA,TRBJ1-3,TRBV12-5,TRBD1,CASGSGQGINTIYF,TGTGCTAGTGGTTCGGGACAGGGTATAAACACCATATATTTT
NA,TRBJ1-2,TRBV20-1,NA,CSASPGGDTNYGYTF,TGCAGTGCTAGTCCTGGGGGGGACACTAACTATGGCTACACCTTC
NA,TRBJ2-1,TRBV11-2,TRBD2,CASSLEMRGGGQFF,TGTGCCAGCAGCTTAGAGATGAGGGGCGGGGGGCAGTTCTTC
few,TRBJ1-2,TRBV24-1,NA,CATSQGGGYTF,TGTGCCACCAGTCAGGGTGGTGGCTACACCTTC
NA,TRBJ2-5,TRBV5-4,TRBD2,CASSLAPSGGQETQYF,TGTGCCAGCAGCTTGGCGCCTAGCGGGGGTCAAGAGACCCAGTACTTC
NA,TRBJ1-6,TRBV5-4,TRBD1,CASSLALPGQGTSPLHF,TGTGCCAGCAGCTTAGCCCTTCCGGGACAGGGTACTTCACCCCTCCACTTT
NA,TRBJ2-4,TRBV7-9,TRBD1,CASSLALGQGPKNIQYF,TGTGCCAGCAGCTTAGCGTTGGGACAGGGTCCCAAAAACATTCAGTACTTC
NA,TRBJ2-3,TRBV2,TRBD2,CAEGSGKGDTQYF,TGTGCCGAGGGGAGCGGGAAGGGAGATACGCAGTATTTT
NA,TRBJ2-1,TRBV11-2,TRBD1,CASSPGQGLYNEQFF,TGTGCCAGCAGCCCGGGACAGGGCTTATACAATGAGCAGTTCTTC
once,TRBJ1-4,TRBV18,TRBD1,CASSRGTEREKLFF,TGTGCCAGCTCACGCGGGACAGAGCGCGAAAAACTGTTTTTT
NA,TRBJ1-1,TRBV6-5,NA,CANGHLPNTEAFF,TGTGCCAATGGACATCTCCCAAACACTGAAGCTTTCTTT
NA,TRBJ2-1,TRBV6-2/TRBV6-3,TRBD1,CASSYSGPGQGNEQFF,TGTGCCAGCAGTTACTCAGGTCCGGGACAGGGCAATGAGCAGTTCTTC
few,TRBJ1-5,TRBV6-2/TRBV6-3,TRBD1,CASSYRAGGTVQPQHF,TGTGCCAGCAGTTACAGGGCAGGGGGTACCGTACAGCCCCAGCATTTT
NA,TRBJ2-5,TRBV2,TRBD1,CASSRDRGAQETQYF,TGTGCCAGCTCCCGGGACAGGGGGGCACAAGAGACCCAGTACTTC
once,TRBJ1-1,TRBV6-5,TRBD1,CASSQGAETEAFF,TGTGCCAGCAGTCAGGGGGCTGAAACTGAAGCTTTCTTT
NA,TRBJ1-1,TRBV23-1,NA,CASSQEGMNTEAFF,TGCGCCAGCAGTCAAGAGGGAATGAACACTGAAGCTTTCTTT
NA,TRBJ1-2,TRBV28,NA,CASSFRQGRGYTF,TGTGCCAGCAGTTTCCGCCAGGGTCGGGGCTACACCTTC
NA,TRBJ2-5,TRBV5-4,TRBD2,CASSPGGVQETQYF,TGTGCCAGCAGCCCTGGGGGGGTCCAAGAGACCCAGTACTTC
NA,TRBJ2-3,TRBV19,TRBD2,CASRLAGDQNTQYF,TGTGCCAGCAGACTAGCGGGAGACCAGAATACGCAGTATTTT
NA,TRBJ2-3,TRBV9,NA,CASSGLPDTQYF,TGTGCCAGCAGCGGACTACCAGATACGCAGTATTTT
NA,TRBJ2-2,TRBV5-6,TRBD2,CASSLAGKANTGELFF,TGTGCCAGCAGTTTAGCGGGCAAAGCGAACACCGGGGAGCTGTTTTTT
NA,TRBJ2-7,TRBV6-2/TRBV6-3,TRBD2,CASSYPRTSGISYEQYF,TGTGCCAGCAGTTACCCCCGGACTAGCGGTATTTCCTACGAGCAGTACTTC
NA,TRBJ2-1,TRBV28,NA,CASEGGAGSYNEQFF,TGTGCCAGCGAAGGAGGGGCCGGCTCCTACAATGAGCAGTTCTTC
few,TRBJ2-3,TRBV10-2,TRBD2,CASRRGTSTDTQYF,TGCGCCAGCAGGCGGGGGACTAGCACAGATACGCAGTATTTT
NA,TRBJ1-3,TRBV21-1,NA,CARTVRGCSGNTIYF,TGTGCCAGGACCGTAAGGGGCTGTTCTGGAAACACCATATATTTT